This TCR beta chain appears in the sequencing data of a study of T cell responses to AZD1222 COVID-19 vaccine. Trimming left V 2 bases short and J 7 bases short, with 12 bases between. The CDR3 has 14 residues. The V gene's germline CDR1 is SEHNR and CDR2 FQNEAQ (reference sequence). Investigators merged groups given second doses at roughly 4 or roughly 12 weeks. Findings and limits, study-wide: The CD4 TCRs associated with vaccination extended across spike and predominated at 160-218 and 743-854.

Generated by immunoSEQ multiplex PCR, the TCRdb table keeps only in-frame clones and is missing some. Counted here are over 130,000 clones, 90% to 95% occurring once; the ten biggest clones make up around 3.5%. Worth noting for this clone: Its cognate antigen is unknown.

This TCR was sampled from an adult who received the AZD1222 COVID-19 vaccine. The sample was peripheral blood, taken 28 days after the second AZD1222 dose. The V gene is TRBV7-9, the J gene TRBJ2-1; possible D gene TRBD2, 6 bases. The CDR3 loop is CASSLNGRGNEQFF. The CDR3 nucleotides are TGTGCCAGCAGCTTAAACGGGAGAGGAAATGAGCAGTTCTTC.